This is a list of T cell receptor beta chains from one sample in a study of OX40 agonist ivuxolimab in advanced cancers. Some clones are missing from TCRdb's copy, which holds only in-frame ones; the method was immunoSEQ multiplex PCR. The table includes some 67,000 clones, around nine tenths detected once. Sequencing was performed on CD4+ or CD8+ T cells sorted from blood, taken in a trial of the OX40 agonist ivuxolimab. All receptors come from an adult with an advanced solid tumor such as melanoma, head and neck, liver or kidney cancer. Both conserved end residues are part of each CDR3. The D gene is left open where the match is weak. Clone size is shown for a subset of rows, as once, few, many or a class of expanded clone.

clone_size | j_call | d_call | v_call | cdr3_nt | cdr3_aa
. | TRBJ2-3 | TRBD2 | TRBV7-9 | TGTGCCAGCAGCTCAGTTAGCGGGACCAGCACAGATACGCAGTATTTT | CASSSVSGTSTDTQYF
. | TRBJ2-6 | . | TRBV19 | TGTGCCAGTAGCAACCTTCAAGCGGCCAACGTCCTGACTTTC | CASSNLQAANVLTF
. | TRBJ1-1 | . | TRBV7-8 | TGTGCCAGCAGCTTGAATGGACAGCTGAACACTGAAGCTTTCTTT | CASSLNGQLNTEAFF
. | TRBJ2-7 | TRBD2 | TRBV4-1 | TGCGCCAGCAGCCAAGGAGGGCTACGGGAGGGCCTGAGCTCCTACGAGCAGTACTTC | CASSQGGLREGLSSYEQYF
once | TRBJ2-1 | TRBD1 | TRBV7-2 | TGTGCCAGCAGCCTAGTATGGGACAGGGGGCGGTCCTACAATGAGCAGTTCTTC | CASSLVWDRGRSYNEQFF
. | TRBJ1-2 | . | TRBV5-1 | TGCGCCAGCAGCCGCTCCGCCGGCTATGGCTACACCTTC | CASSRSAGYGYTF
. | TRBJ2-5 | . | TRBV7-2 | TGTGCCAGCAGCAGCATGCAGGGCCGGGAGACCCAGTACTTC | CASSSMQGRETQYF
. | TRBJ1-1 | . | TRBV10-1 | TGCGCCAGCAGTGATAGGGGGGGGGCCGGCGCTTTCTTT | CASSDRGGAGAFF
. | TRBJ2-2 | . | TRBV5-1 | TGCGCCAGCAGCTTGGTAGCAGGGACAAACACCGGGGAGCTGTTTTTT | CASSLVAGTNTGELFF
. | TRBJ2-1 | . | TRBV21-1 | TGTGCCAGCAGCAAAGAAGGGGTGACTAGTTTACCCTACAATGAGCAGTTCTTC | CASSKEGVTSLPYNEQFF
. | TRBJ2-7 | . | TRBV15 | TGTGCCACCAGCAGGGTGGCGGCGGGGTGGGAGCAGTACTTC | CATSRVAAGWEQYF
. | TRBJ2-1 | TRBD1 | TRBV18 | TGTGCCAGCTCATGGCCTTCGGGACAGGGTTACAATGAGCAGTTCTTC | CASSWPSGQGYNEQFF
. | TRBJ2-1 | . | TRBV11-3 | TGTGCCAGCAGCTTATCGGACAGCTACGGCAATGAGCAGTTCTTC | CASSLSDSYGNEQFF
. | TRBJ2-5 | . | TRBV7-2 | TGTGCCAGCAGCACACTCGGGACCCAGTACTTC | CASSTLGTQYF
. | TRBJ2-1 | . | TRBV5-1 | TGCGCCAGCAGCTTGGCGGGACCGGGGGCCTACAATGAGCAGTTCTTC | CASSLAGPGAYNEQFF
once | TRBJ2-1 | . | TRBV9 | TGTGCCAGCAGCGTAGGGGCGGGCCGGGACAATGAGCAGTTCTTC | CASSVGAGRDNEQFF
. | TRBJ2-3 | TRBD2 | TRBV5-1 | TGCGCCAGCAGCTTCGGGACTAGCGGGAGATCAGATACGCAGTATTTT | CASSFGTSGRSDTQYF
. | TRBJ2-1 | TRBD2 | TRBV5-5 | TGTGCCAGCAGCTTGCAACTAGCGGCCTACAATGAGCAGTTCTTC | CASSLQLAAYNEQFF
. | TRBJ2-7 | . | TRBV4-2 | TGTGCCAGCAGCCTCAATGTGGGGGAGAGAGGCAACGAGCAGTACTTC | CASSLNVGERGNEQYF
once | TRBJ2-5 | . | TRBV6-5 | TGTGCCAGCAGTTACTCGATTCAGCCTGGAGAGACCCAGTACTTC | CASSYSIQPGETQYF
. | TRBJ2-1 | . | TRBV5-1 | TGCGCCAGCAGCTTGGGCTTGGGGGCCCTCAATGAGCAGTTCTTC | CASSLGLGALNEQFF
. | TRBJ2-7 | TRBD1 | TRBV18 | TGTGCCAGCTCACCTACCGGGACAGGGGGACACGAGCAGTACTTC | CASSPTGTGGHEQYF
. | TRBJ1-1 | . | TRBV2 | TGTGCCAGCAGTGATTCCAGGGGCCACACTGAAGCTTTCTTT | CASSDSRGHTEAFF
. | TRBJ1-2 | . | TRBV6-1 | TGTGCCAGCAACCCAGGGCAAACTAACTATGGCTACACCTTC | CASNPGQTNYGYTF
. | TRBJ2-7 | TRBD1 | TRBV28 | TGTGCCAGCAGTTTATGGGGGACAGGGCCGAATTACGAGCAGTACTTC | CASSLWGTGPNYEQYF
. | TRBJ2-7 | . | TRBV11-3 | TGTGCCAGCAGCTTAGATCCCAGCTTCTACGAGCAGTACTTC | CASSLDPSFYEQYF
. | TRBJ2-7 | . | TRBV6-5 | TGTGCCAGCAGTTACGAGGAGGCATACGAGCAGTACTTC | CASSYEEAYEQYF
. | TRBJ1-2 | . | TRBV15 | TGTGCCACCAGCAGACAGGATTCCTATGGCTACACCTTC | CATSRQDSYGYTF
. | TRBJ1-2 | . | TRBV19 | TGTGCCAGTAGTATGATTGGGGGGCGCGGGTATGGCTACACCTTC | CASSMIGGRGYGYTF
. | TRBJ2-3 | . | TRBV28 | TGTGCCAGCAGACCCGGGAAGGCCGGCACAGATACGCAGTATTTT | CASRPGKAGTDTQYF
. | TRBJ1-1 | . | TRBV27 | TGTGCCAGCAGTTTATCAGGGGTGAACACTGAAGCTTTCTTT | CASSLSGVNTEAFF
. | TRBJ2-1 | TRBD2 | TRBV6-4 | TGTGCCAGCAGTGACACCTTGACTAGCGATCCCTTTCACAATGAGCAGTTCTTC | CASSDTLTSDPFHNEQFF
. | TRBJ2-7 | TRBD2 | TRBV25-1 | TGTGCCAGCAGTGAATGGGGAGGGTTGGGTGAGCAGTACTTC | CASSEWGGLGEQYF
. | TRBJ2-5 | . | TRBV2 | TGTGCCAGCAGAGAGGGGACTCCCGCGGAGACCCAGTACTTC | CASREGTPAETQYF
once | TRBJ1-2 | . | TRBV10-3 | TGTGCCATCAGTGACGGCAGGATCTATGGCTACACCTTC | CAISDGRIYGYTF
. | TRBJ2-3 | TRBD1 | TRBV11-2 | TGTGCCAGCAGAATCAGTAAAGATGGACAGGGGAAGGCAGATACGCAGTATTTT | CASRISKDGQGKADTQYF
. | TRBJ2-7 | . | TRBV27 | TGTGCCAGCAGTTCCATTAGTGGTGTCAACGAGCAGTACTTC | CASSSISGVNEQYF
. | TRBJ2-7 | . | TRBV20-1 | TGCAGTGCTCTTAGGGTTTACGAGCAGTACTTC | CSALRVYEQYF
. | TRBJ1-5 | . | TRBV6-6 | TGTGCCAGCACTAGACAGTATAGCAATCAGCCCCAGCATTTT | CASTRQYSNQPQHF
. | TRBJ1-3 | . | TRBV2 | TGTGCCAAATCTAGGGGCCACGGAAACACCATATATTTT | CAKSRGHGNTIYF
. | TRBJ2-7 | TRBD1 | TRBV5-5 | TGTGCCAGCAGCTTGTCTGCAGGGGGTAGCTCCTACGAGCAGTACTTC | CASSLSAGGSSYEQYF
. | TRBJ2-7 | . | TRBV29-1 | TGCAGCGTTCGACAGCGGGACGAGCAGTACTTC | CSVRQRDEQYF
. | TRBJ1-1 | . | TRBV7-8 | TGTGCCAGCAGCTTCCCTAGCAGGGGTATGAACACTGAAGCTTTCTTT | CASSFPSRGMNTEAFF
. | TRBJ1-3 | . | TRBV13 | TGTGCCAGCAGCCGCTCGGCAGGCCCAGCTGGAAACACCATATATTTT | CASSRSAGPAGNTIYF
. | TRBJ2-1 | . | TRBV11-2 | TGTGCCAGCAGCCCCCATGTTCGGTACAATGAGCAGTTCTTC | CASSPHVRYNEQFF
. | TRBJ2-5 | TRBD2 | TRBV27 | TGTGCCAGCCGCTTAGCGGGAGGAGAGACCCAGTACTTC | CASRLAGGETQYF
. | TRBJ1-2 | . | TRBV28 | TGTGCCAGCAGTTTATTCCAGGGGTCCTATGGCTACACCTTC | CASSLFQGSYGYTF
. | TRBJ2-1 | TRBD1 | TRBV2 | TGTGCCAGTGTTACCGGGACAGCACATAATGAGCAGTTCTTC | CASVTGTAHNEQFF
. | TRBJ2-3 | TRBD2 | TRBV9 | TGTGCCAGCAGCGCTTTAGGACTAGCCCGCACAGATACGCAGTATTTT | CASSALGLARTDTQYF
. | TRBJ2-7 | . | TRBV6-1 | TGTGCCAGCACCGTGGGCGGCTACTACGAGCAGTACTTC | CASTVGGYYEQYF
. | TRBJ1-5 | . | TRBV6-1 | TGTGCCAGCAGTGAGGGACAAGCTGCCCAGCATTTT | CASSEGQAAQHF
. | TRBJ2-6 | . | TRBV6-6 | TGTGCCAGCAGAACCAGCTCTGGGGCCAACGTCCTGACTTTC | CASRTSSGANVLTF
once | TRBJ2-7 | TRBD1 | TRBV5-1 | TGCGCCAGCAGCTTAACGACAGGGGCCCACGAGCAGTACTTC | CASSLTTGAHEQYF